This T cell receptor beta chain was documented in a study of vaccination effects on CD4 cells after COVID-19. This clone was counted once. The target antigen is unknown. Trimming removed 4 bases from V and 4 bases from J; junction bases left unmatched: 8. The CDR3 spans 15 residues. Germline CDR1 reads MDHEN; CDR2 reads SYDVKM. Assay used: immunoSEQ multiplex PCR; TCRdb lists only in-frame clones, some missing. This table holds 55,000 to 90,000 clones, 65% to 75% found once. Pools of viral peptides were used by the ViraFEST assay to expand antigen-specific CD4+ T cells ahead of sequencing. Cultured cells yielded isolated CD4+ T cells after nine to ten days. The person was diagnosed with PCR-confirmed SARS-CoV-2 infection between March and December 2020. Every well got 2 million to 2.5 million PBMC, which were grown with around 10 IU/ml IL-2 and about 9.7 ug/ml peptides. It was on days 3 and 7 that half the medium was replaced with IL-2 medium.

This TCR came from a human donor who had a prior SARS-CoV-2 infection. The material was CD4+ T cells from PBMCs cultured with HIV peptides, obtained before COVID-19 vaccination. Subset denoted: HIV-1 Nef peptide pool negative control/reference culture. V and J are TRBV28 and TRBJ2-5, with 8 bases aligning to TRBD2. CDR3 bases: TGTGCCAGCAGTTCCCTCGGGGGGGGAAGAGAGACCCAGTACTTC. It yields the protein CASSSLGGGRETQYF.